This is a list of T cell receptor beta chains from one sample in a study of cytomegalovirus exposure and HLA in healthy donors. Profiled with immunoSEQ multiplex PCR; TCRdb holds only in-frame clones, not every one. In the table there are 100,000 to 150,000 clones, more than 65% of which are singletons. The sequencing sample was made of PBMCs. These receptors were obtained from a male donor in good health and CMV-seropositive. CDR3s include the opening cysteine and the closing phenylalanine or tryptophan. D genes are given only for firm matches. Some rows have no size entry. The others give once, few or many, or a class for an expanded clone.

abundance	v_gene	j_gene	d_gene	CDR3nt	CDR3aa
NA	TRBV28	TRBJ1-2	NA	TGTGCCAGCAGTACCGGACACCTCTATGGCTACACCTTC	CASSTGHLYGYTF
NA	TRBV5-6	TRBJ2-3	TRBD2	TGTGCCAGCAGCATGCGGGGGGGGAGCACAGATACGCAGTATTTT	CASSMRGGSTDTQYF
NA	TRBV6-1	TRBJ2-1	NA	TGTGCCAGCAGTGGACAGGGAGGCTCCTACAATGAGCAGTTCTTC	CASSGQGGSYNEQFF
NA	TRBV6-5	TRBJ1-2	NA	TGTGCCAGCAGCCCCTTCGGAGGGAAGGGAGGCTACACCTTC	CASSPFGGKGGYTF
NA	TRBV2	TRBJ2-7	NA	TGTGCCAGCAGTGAACCTAGCGACTCCTACGAGCAGTACTTC	CASSEPSDSYEQYF
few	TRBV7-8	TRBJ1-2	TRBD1	TGTGCCAGCAGCTGGGACAGGGGGCAGTCTGCCGGCTACACCTTC	CASSWDRGQSAGYTF
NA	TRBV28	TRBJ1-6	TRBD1	TGTGCCAGCAGTCTCTGGACAGGGATGAATTCACCCCTCCACTTT	CASSLWTGMNSPLHF
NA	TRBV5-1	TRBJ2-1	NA	TGCGCCAGCAGCTTGCCCCAAGGACATATCAATGAGCAGTTCTTC	CASSLPQGHINEQFF
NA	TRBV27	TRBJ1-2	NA	TGTGCCAGCAGTTTATCGGCAGGAGGTGGCTACACCTTC	CASSLSAGGGYTF
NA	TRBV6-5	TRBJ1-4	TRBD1	TGTGCCAGCACGATACTACAGGGGACTAATGAAAAACTGTTTTTT	CASTILQGTNEKLFF
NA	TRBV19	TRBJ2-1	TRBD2	TGTGCCAGTAAACCTAGCGGGAGTAAGAGCTACAATGAGCAGTTCTTC	CASKPSGSKSYNEQFF
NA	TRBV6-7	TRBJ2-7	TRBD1	TGTGCCAGCAGGCAGGGGGTTGGCACCTCCTACGAGCAGTACTTC	CASRQGVGTSYEQYF
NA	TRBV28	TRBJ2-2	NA	TGTGCCAGCAGTGAAAGGAACGCAGGGAACACCGGGGAGCTGTTTTTT	CASSERNAGNTGELFF
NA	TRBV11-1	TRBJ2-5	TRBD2	TGTGCCAGCAGCTTAGCCGAGCGGGGTTGGGAGACCCAGTACTTC	CASSLAERGWETQYF
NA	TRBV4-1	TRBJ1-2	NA	TGCGCCAGCAGCCAAGTCGGGGGGTACTATGGCTACACCTTC	CASSQVGGYYGYTF
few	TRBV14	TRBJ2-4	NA	TGTGCCAGCAGCCAACTCCATCAGTCAGCCAAAAACATTCAGTACTTC	CASSQLHQSAKNIQYF
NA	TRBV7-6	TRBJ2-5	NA	TGTGCCAGCGGAGGGGGGGGAGAGACCCAGTACTTC	CASGGGGETQYF
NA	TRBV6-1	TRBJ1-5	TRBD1	TGTGCCAGCACAGGGGGCGAGGATCAGCCCCAGCATTTT	CASTGGEDQPQHF
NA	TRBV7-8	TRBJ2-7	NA	TGTGCCAGCAGCTTAGCCAGGGTCGAAGTGAGCTCCTACGAGCAGTACTTC	CASSLARVEVSSYEQYF
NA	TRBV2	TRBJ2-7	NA	TGTGCCAGCAGTGGGCAGGGCCCCTACGAGCAGTACTTC	CASSGQGPYEQYF
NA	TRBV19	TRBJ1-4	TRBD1	TGTGCCAGTAGCTCGACAGGGGCCGGAGAAAAACTGTTTTTT	CASSSTGAGEKLFF
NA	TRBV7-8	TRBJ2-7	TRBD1	TGTGCCAGCAGCTGGGACAGGCACGAGCAGTACTTC	CASSWDRHEQYF
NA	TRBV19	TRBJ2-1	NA	TGTGCCAGTAGTATAAAGGGCGGGAGCCTCAGGGGCAATGAGCAGTTCTTC	CASSIKGGSLRGNEQFF
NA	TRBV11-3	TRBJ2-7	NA	TGTGCCAGCAGCCTAAATAGCGGCTTCTCCTACGAGCAGTACTTC	CASSLNSGFSYEQYF
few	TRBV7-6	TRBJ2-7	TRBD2	TGTGCCAGCAGCCCACTAGGGGAGGGCCTCTCCTACGAGCAGTACTTC	CASSPLGEGLSYEQYF
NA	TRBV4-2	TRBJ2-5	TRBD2	TGTGCCAGCAGCCAAGTTGCGGCGGGAGGGGGGCGGGAGACCCAGTACTTC	CASSQVAAGGGRETQYF
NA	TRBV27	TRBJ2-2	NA	TGTGCCAGCACCAACTTCGGGACTCTCAACACCGGGGAGCTGTTTTTT	CASTNFGTLNTGELFF
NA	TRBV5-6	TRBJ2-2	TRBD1	TGTGCCAGCAAACGGGACAGGGTCACCGGGGAGCTGTTTTTT	CASKRDRVTGELFF
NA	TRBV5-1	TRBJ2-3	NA	TGCGCCAGCAGCTTGGTTTCGGGGTCCAGCACAGATACGCAGTATTTT	CASSLVSGSSTDTQYF
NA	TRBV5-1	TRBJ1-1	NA	TGCGCCAGCAGCTTGGGTGGGGCGCGAAACACTGAAGCTTTCTTT	CASSLGGARNTEAFF
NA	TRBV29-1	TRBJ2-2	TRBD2	TGCAGCGTTGAAAAAGCGGGAGGAGCGGGCACCGGGGAGCTGTTTTTT	CSVEKAGGAGTGELFF
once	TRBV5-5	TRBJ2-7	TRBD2	TGTGCCAGCAGCCCTAGGCTAGCGGGAGGGCCCCACGAGCAGTACTTC	CASSPRLAGGPHEQYF
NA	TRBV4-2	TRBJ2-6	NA	TGTGCCAGCAGCCAAGATCTAGAGAGCGGAGGGGCCAACGTCCTGACTTTC	CASSQDLESGGANVLTF
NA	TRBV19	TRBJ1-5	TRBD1	TGTGCCAGTAAAGACAGGGGCCTTAGCAATCAGCCCCAGCATTTT	CASKDRGLSNQPQHF
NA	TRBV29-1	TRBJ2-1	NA	TGCAGCGTTTATATTGGGGGCCAGAATGAGCAGTTCTTC	CSVYIGGQNEQFF
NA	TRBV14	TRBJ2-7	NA	TGTGCCAGCAGCCAAGTTTTCCCAGGAGGCTCCTACGAGCAGTACTTC	CASSQVFPGGSYEQYF
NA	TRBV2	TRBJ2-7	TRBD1	TGTGCCACCACCCGTGAGACAGGGGAATACGAGCAGTACTTC	CATTRETGEYEQYF
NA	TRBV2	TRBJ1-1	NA	TGTGCCAGCACTGCCCTAACGAACACTGAAGCTTTCTTT	CASTALTNTEAFF
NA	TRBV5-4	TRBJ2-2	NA	TGTGCCAGCTCCCTAACGAACACCGGGGAGCTGTTTTTT	CASSLTNTGELFF
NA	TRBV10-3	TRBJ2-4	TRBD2	TGTGCCATCAGTGAGTCGGGAGGGCGAGGCAGTCAGTACTTC	CAISESGGRGSQYF
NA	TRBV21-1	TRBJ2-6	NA	TGTGCCAGCCCGGTACCGAGGGTTGGGGACACAGTCTCTGGGGCCAACGGCCTGACTTTC	CASPVPRVGDTVSGANGLTF
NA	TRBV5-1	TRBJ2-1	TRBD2	TGCGCCAGCAGCTTGGAGGGACTAGCGGGAGTGAGGAATGAGCAGTTCTTC	CASSLEGLAGVRNEQFF
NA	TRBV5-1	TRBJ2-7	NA	TGCGCCAGCAGCTTGGATGGTACGGGACACTCCCCTCGGGAGGACTTC	CASSLDGTGHSPREDF
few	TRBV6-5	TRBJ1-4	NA	TGTGCCAGCAGTGAAGGGGCAGGGCATGAAAAACTGTTTTTT	CASSEGAGHEKLFF
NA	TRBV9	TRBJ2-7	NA	TGTGCCAGCAGCGTCATCCCAGGGCCCTCCTACGAGCAGTACTTC	CASSVIPGPSYEQYF
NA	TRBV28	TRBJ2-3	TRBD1	TGTGCCAGCAGTACTCGGACAGGGGGAGATACGCAGTATTTT	CASSTRTGGDTQYF
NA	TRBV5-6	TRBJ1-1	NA	TGTGCCAGCAGCATGGACAGGAACACTGAAGCTTTCTTT	CASSMDRNTEAFF
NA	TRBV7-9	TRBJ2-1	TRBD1	TGTGCCAGCAGCTACGAACCGGGACAGGGCTTTTTCTTC	CASSYEPGQGFFF
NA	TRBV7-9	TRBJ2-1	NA	TGTGCCAGCAGCTTAGGAGGGTTCGATGAGCAGTTCTTC	CASSLGGFDEQFF
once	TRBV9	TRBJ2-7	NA	TGTGCCAGCAGCGTCGAACTAGGGGGCGAGCAGTACTTC	CASSVELGGEQYF
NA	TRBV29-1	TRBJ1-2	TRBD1	TGCAGCGTGGGGACAGGGGTCAACTATGGCTACACCTTC	CSVGTGVNYGYTF
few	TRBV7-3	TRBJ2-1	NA	TGTGCCAGCAGCCCCGGCACTAGCCACAATGAGCAGTTCTTC	CASSPGTSHNEQFF
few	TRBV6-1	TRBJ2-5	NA	TGTGCCAGCACCGCCAAGGGGCCGTGGGAGACCCAGTACTTC	CASTAKGPWETQYF
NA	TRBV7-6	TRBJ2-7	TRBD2	TGTGCCAGCAGCTTAGGACTAGCGGGAGCCTACGAGCAGTACTTC	CASSLGLAGAYEQYF
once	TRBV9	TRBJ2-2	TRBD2	TGTGCCAGCAGCGGGACTAGCGGGGGGTTCGCGAACACCGGGGAGCTGTTTTTT	CASSGTSGGFANTGELFF
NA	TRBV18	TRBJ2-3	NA	TGTGCCAGCTCACCCGCGGGGTCGTCTGATACGCAGTATTTT	CASSPAGSSDTQYF
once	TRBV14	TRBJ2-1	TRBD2	TGTGCCAGCAGCCAAAGTACTAGCGGGTATTCCTACAATGAGCAGTTCTTC	CASSQSTSGYSYNEQFF
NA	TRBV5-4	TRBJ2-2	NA	TGTGCCAGCAGCTCCAGGGAAACCGGGGAGCTGTTTTTT	CASSSRETGELFF